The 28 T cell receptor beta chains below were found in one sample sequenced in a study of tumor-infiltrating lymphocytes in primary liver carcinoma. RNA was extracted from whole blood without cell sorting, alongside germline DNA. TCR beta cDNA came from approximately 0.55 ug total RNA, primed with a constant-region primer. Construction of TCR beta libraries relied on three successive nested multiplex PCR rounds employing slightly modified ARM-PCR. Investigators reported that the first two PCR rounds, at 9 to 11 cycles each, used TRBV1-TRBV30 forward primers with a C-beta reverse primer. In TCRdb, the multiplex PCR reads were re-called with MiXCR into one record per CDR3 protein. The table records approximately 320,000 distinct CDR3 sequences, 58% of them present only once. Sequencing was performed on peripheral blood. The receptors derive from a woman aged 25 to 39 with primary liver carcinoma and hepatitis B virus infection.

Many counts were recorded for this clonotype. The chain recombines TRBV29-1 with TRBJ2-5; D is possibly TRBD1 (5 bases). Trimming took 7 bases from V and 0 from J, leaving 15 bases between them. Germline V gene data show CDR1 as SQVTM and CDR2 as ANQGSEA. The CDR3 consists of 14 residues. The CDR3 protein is CSGNRLGHQETQYF. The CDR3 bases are TGCAGCGGGAACAGGCTGGGCCACCAAGAGACCCAGTACTTC.

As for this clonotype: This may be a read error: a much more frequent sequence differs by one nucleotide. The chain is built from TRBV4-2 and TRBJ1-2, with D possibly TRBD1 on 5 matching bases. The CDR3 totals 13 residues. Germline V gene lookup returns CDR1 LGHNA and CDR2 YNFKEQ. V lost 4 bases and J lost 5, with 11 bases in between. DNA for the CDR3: TGTGCCAGCAGCCCCGAGGGGAAGTATGGCTACACCTTC. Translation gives CASSPEGKYGYTF.

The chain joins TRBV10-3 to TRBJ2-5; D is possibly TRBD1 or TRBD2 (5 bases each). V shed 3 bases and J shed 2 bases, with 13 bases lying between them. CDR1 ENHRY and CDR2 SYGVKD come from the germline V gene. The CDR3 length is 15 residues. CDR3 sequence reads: CAISERGAGQETQYF. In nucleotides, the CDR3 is TGTGCCATCAGTGAACGGGGCGCCGGTCAAGAGACCCAGTACTTC.

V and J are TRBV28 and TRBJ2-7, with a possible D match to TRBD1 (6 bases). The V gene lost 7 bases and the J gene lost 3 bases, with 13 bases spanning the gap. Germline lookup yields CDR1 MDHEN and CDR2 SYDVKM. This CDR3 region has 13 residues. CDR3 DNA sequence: TGTGCCAGCACCCCGGGACACCACTACGAGCAGTACTTC. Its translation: CASTPGHHYEQYF.

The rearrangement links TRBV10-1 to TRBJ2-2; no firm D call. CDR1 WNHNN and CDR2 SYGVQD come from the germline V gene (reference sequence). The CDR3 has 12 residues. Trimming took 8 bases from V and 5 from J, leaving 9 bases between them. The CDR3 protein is CASGTETGELFF. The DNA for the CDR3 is TGCGCCAGCGGTACAGAGACCGGGGAGCTGTTTTTT.

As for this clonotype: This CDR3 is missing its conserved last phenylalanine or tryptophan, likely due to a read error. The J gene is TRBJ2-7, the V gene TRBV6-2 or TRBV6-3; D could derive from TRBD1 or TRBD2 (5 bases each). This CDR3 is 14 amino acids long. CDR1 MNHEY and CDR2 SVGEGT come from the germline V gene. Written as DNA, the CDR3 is TGTGTCAGCAGTTACTCGAGCAGGGAGAACGAGCAGTACCTC. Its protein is CVSSYSSRENEQYL.

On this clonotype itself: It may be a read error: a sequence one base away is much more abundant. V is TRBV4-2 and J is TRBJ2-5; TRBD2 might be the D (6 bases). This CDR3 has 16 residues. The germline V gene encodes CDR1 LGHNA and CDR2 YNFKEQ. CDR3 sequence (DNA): TGTACCAGCAGCCAAGACCCGTCCACGGGGGAAGAGACCCAGTACTTC. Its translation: CTSSQDPSTGEETQYF.

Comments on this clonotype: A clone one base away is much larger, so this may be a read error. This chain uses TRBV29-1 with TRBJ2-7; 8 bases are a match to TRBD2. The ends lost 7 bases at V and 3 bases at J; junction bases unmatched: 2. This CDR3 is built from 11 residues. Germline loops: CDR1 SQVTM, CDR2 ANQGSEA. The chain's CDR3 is CSAGTSYEQYV. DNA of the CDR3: TGCAGCGCCGGGACTAGCTACGAGCAGTACGTC.

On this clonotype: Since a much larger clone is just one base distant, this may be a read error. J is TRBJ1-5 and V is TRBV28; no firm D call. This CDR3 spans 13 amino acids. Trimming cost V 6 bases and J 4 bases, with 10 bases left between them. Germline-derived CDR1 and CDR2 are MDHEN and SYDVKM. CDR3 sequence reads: CASRDNGNQPQHF. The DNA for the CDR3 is TGTGCCAGCAGGGATAATGGGAATCAGCCCCAGCATTTT.

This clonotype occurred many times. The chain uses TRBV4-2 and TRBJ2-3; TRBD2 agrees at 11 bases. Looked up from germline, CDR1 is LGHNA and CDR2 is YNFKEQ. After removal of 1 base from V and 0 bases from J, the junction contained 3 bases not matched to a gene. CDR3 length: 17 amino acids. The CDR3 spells CASSQARTSGSTDTQYF. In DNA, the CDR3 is TGTGCCAGCAGCCAAGCCCGGACTAGCGGGAGCACAGATACGCAGTATTTT.

CDR3 bases: TGCGCCAGCAGCTTATACAGGGATACGCAGTATTTT. This codes for CASSLYRDTQYF. The chain links TRBV5-1 to TRBJ2-3, with D maybe TRBD1 (5 bases). The CDR3 totals 12 residues. Germline CDR1 SGHRS, CDR2 YFSETQ. The V and J ends lost 2 bases and 6 bases respectively, with 7 bases between them.

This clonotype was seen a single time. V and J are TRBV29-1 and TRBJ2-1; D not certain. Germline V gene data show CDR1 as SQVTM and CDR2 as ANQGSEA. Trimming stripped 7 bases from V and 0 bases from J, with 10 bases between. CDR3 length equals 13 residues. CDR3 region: CSGEENSYNEQFF. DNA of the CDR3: TGCAGCGGAGAAGAGAACTCCTACAATGAGCAGTTCTTC.

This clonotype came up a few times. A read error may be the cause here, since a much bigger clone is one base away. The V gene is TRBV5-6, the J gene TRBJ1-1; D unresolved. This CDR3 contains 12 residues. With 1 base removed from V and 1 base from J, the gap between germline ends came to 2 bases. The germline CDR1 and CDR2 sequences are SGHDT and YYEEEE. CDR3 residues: CASSLRNTEAFF. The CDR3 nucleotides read TGTGCCAGCAGCTTGCGGAACACTGAAGCTTTCTTT.

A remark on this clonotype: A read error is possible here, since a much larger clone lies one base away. The CDR3 DNA reads as TGTGCCAGCAGTTTACGCGAGGCCGGGTACAATGAGCAGTCCTTC. Amino acid sequence: CASSLREAGYNEQSF. The genes are TRBV12-3 or TRBV12-4 and TRBJ2-1; no firm D call. CDR3 length equals 15 residues.

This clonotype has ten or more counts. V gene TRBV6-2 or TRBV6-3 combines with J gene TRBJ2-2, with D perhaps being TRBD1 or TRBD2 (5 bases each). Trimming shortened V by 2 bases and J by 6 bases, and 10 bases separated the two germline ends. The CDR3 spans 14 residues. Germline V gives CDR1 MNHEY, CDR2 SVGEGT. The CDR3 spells CASSYGTGAGELFF. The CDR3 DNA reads TGTGCCAGCAGTTACGGGACCGGGGCCGGGGAGCTGTTTTTT.

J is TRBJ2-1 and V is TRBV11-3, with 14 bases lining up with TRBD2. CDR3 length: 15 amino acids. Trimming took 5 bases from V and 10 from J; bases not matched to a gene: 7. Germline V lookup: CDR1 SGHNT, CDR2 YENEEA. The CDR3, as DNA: TGTGCCAGCAGCATCGGGACTAGCGGGAGCCTAGAGCAGTTCTTC. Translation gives CASSIGTSGSLEQFF.

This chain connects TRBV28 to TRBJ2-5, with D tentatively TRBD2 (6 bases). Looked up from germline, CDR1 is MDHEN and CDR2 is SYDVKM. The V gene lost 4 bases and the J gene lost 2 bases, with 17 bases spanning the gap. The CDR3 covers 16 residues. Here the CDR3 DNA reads TGTGCCAGCAGTTCGGGGTTTGGTGGGGGGCAAGAGACCCAGTACTTC. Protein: CASSSGFGGGQETQYF.

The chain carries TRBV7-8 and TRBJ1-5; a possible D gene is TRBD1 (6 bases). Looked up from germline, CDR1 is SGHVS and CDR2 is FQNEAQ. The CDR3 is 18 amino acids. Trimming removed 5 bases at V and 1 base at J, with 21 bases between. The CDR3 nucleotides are TGTGCCAGCAGCCCACAGGGCAGGGATGTCCTAAGCAATCAGCCCCAGCATTTT. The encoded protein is CASSPQGRDVLSNQPQHF.

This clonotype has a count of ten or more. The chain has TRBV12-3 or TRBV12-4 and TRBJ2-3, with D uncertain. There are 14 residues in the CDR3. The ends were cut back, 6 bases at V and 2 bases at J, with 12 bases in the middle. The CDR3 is CASSQFGDTDTQYF. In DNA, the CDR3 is TGTGCCAGCAGCCAATTTGGAGACACAGATACGCAGTATTTT.

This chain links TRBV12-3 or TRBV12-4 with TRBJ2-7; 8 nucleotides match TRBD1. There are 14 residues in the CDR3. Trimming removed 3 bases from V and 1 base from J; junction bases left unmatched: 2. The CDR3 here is CASSFGQGSYEQYF. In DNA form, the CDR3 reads TGTGCCAGCAGTTTCGGACAGGGATCCTACGAGCAGTACTTC.

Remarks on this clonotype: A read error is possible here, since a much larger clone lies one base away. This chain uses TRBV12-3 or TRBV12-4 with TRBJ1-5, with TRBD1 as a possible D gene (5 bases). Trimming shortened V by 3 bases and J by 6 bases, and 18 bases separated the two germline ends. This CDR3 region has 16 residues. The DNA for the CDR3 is TGTGCCAGCAGTTTCCGCGGGGCGAACCTCAGTCAGCCCCAGCATTTT. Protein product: CASSFRGANLSQPQHF.

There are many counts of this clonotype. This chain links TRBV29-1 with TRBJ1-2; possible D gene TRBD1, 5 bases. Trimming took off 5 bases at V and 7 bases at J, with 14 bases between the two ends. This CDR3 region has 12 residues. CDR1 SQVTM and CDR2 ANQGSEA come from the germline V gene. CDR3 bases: TGCAGCGTTTTTGAGGGGAGCCTTGGCTACACCTTC. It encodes CSVFEGSLGYTF.

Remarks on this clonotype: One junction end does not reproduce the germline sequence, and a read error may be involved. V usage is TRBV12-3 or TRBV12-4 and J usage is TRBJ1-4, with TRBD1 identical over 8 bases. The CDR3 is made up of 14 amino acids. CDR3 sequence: CASSSGQGAEKLLF. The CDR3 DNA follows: TGTGCCAGCAGTTCCGGCCAGGGGGCTGAAAAACTGCTTTTT.

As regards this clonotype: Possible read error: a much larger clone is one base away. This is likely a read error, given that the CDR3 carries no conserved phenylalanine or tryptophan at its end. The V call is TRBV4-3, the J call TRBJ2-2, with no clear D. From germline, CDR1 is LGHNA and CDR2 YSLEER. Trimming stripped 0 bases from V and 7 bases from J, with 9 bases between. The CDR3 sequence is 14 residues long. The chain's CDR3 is CASSQEGFLGELFL. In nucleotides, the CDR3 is TGCGCCAGCAGCCAAGAAGGTTTCCTCGGGGAGCTGTTTTTA.

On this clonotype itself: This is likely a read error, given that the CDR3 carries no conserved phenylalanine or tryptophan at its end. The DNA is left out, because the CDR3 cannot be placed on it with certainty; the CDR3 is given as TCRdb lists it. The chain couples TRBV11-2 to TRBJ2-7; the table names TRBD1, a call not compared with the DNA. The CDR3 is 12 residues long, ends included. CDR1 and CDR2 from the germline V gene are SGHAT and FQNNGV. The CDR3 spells CASRTGGYEQYS.

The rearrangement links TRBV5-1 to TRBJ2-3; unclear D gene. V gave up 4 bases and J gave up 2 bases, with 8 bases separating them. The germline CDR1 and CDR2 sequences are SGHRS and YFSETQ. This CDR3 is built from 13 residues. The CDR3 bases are TGCGCCAGCAGCCAACATCACACAGATACGCAGTATTTT. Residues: CASSQHHTDTQYF. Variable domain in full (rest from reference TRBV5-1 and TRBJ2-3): KAGVTQTPRYLIKTRGQQVTLSCSPISGHRSVSWYQQTPGQGLQFLFEYFSETQRNKGNFPGRFSGRQFSNSRSEMNVSTLELGDSALYLCASSQHHTDTQYFGPGTRLTVL.

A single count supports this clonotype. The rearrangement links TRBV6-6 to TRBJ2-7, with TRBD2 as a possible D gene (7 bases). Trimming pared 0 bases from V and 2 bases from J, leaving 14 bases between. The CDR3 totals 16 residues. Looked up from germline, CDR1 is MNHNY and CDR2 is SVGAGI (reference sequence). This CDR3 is CASSYSIRGATYEQYF. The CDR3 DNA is TGTGCCAGCAGTTACTCGATACGGGGGGCAACCTACGAGCAGTACTTC.

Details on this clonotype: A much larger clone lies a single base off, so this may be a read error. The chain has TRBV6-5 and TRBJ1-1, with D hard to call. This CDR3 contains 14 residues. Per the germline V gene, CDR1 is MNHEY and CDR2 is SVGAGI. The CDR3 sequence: CPSKVGRRGTEAFF. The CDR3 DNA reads TGTCCCAGTAAAGTTGGGCGTCGGGGCACTGAAGCTTTCTTT.